The clone carrying this T cell receptor (beta chain) was seen many times. What it recognizes is unknown. TCRdb re-called the 5' RACE reads with MiXCR, one entry per CDR3 protein. Among about 100,000 distinct CDR3 sequences, 4.4% were seen once, and the ten largest hold around 20%. This specimen comes from a study of spatial heterogeneity in lung cancer. Time point of the sample: sample taken at primary tumor resection. General study results and limits: Tumor mutation count correlated with how many alpha and beta TCRs expanded intratumorally.

The germline V gene has CDR1 SNHLY and CDR2 FYNNEI. CDR3 length: 14 amino acids. Trimming stripped 2 bases from V and 0 bases from J, with 8 bases between. This chain joins TRBV2 and TRBJ2-7; D remains ambiguous. The sample was lung tumor tissue, taken at surgery. This receptor was identified in a male donor with early-stage non-small cell lung cancer. CDR3 region: CASSEINSSYEQYF. In nucleotides, the CDR3 is TGTGCCAGCAGTGAAATAAACAGCTCCTACGAGCAGTACTTC. Complete variable domain (other parts from reference TRBV2 and TRBJ2-7): EPEVTQTPSHQVTQMGQEVILRCVPISNHLYFYWYRQILGQKVEFLVSFYNNEISEKSEIFDDQFSVERPDGSNFTLKIRSTKLEDSAMYFCASSEINSSYEQYFGPGTRLTVT.